The 8 T cell receptor beta chains listed next were all sequenced from one sample in a study of T cells in Graves' hyperthyroidism and ophthalmopathy. RNA transcripts served as the template for amplifying TCR beta CDR3 regions. The HTBI primer set drove a first-round RT-PCR of the TCR CDR3. TCRdb re-derived calls from the multiplex PCR reads in MiXCR, one entry per CDR3 protein. The data hold hundreds of thousands of distinct CDR3 sequences, with 15% to 20% observed a single time. Sequenced: blood. These receptors were taken from a woman in her 50s with Graves' hyperthyroidism that later progressed to Graves' ophthalmopathy.

The rearrangement uses TRBV20-1 and TRBJ1-4; 10 bases are a match to TRBD1. This CDR3 has 15 amino acids. Unmatched junction bases numbered 6, after V lost 3 bases and J lost 5 bases. Germline CDR1 is DFQATT and CDR2 is SNEGSKA (reference sequence). Here the CDR3 DNA reads TGCAGTGCTAGCCCCTTGGACAGGGGGAATGAAAAACTGTTTTTT. As protein: CSASPLDRGNEKLFF.

This clonotype appeared a few times. V usage is TRBV27 and J usage is TRBJ1-1, with 8 bases identical to TRBD1. The ends lost 0 bases at V and 0 bases at J; junction bases unmatched: 3. CDR3 length: 16 residues. In germline, CDR1 is MNHEY, CDR2 SMNVEV (reference sequence). The CDR3 DNA sequence: TGTGCCAGCAGTTTATCGGCGGACAGGGTGAACACTGAAGCTTTCTTT. It specifies CASSLSADRVNTEAFF.

V gene TRBV10-1 combines with J gene TRBJ2-3; the D is unclear. V was pared by 5 bases and J by 0 bases, with 9 bases between. CDR3 size: 14 residues. The germline V gene encodes CDR1 WNHNN and CDR2 SYGVQD (reference sequence). CDR3 in DNA: TGCGCCAGCAGTAGGTCGATTAGCACAGATACGCAGTATTTT. Protein: CASSRSISTDTQYF.

This clonotype came up a few times. This rearrangement joins TRBV7-2 to TRBJ2-2, with TRBD2 identical over 14 bases. With V trimmed by 5 bases and J by 4 bases, 9 bases remained unmatched. The CDR3 spans 18 residues. The germline V gene has CDR1 SGHTA and CDR2 FQGNSA. CDR3 region: CASSPTSGGALGTGELFF. CDR3 DNA sequence: TGTGCCAGCAGCCCGACTAGCGGGGGGGCCCTCGGCACCGGGGAGCTGTTTTTT.

CDR3 protein: CSADRVDYNEQFF. The CDR3, as DNA: TGCAGCGCTGACAGGGTTGACTACAATGAGCAGTTCTTC. The chain joins TRBV29-1 to TRBJ2-1, with 7 bases fitting TRBD1. Germline-derived CDR1 and CDR2 are SQVTM and ANQGSEA. The V segment lost 7 bases and the J segment 3 bases; nucleotides outside the gene matches: 6. This CDR3 region has 13 residues.

This chain links TRBV2 with TRBJ1-5; TRBD1 aligns across 7 bases. CDR1 and CDR2 (germline): SNHLY, FYNNEI. The J segment lost 2 bases and the V segment lost 2 bases, leaving 12 bases of the junction unmatched. The CDR3 is 18 residues long. CDR3 protein: CASSERQGGAWGNQPQHF. CDR3 DNA sequence: TGTGCCAGCAGTGAAAGGCAGGGGGGGGCCTGGGGCAATCAGCCCCAGCATTTT.

This chain joins TRBV10-2 and TRBJ2-1, with a tentative D call TRBD1 (5 bases). This CDR3 region has 13 residues. V lost 0 bases to trimming and J lost 7 bases, with 7 bases between them. CDR1 WSHSY and CDR2 SAAADI come from the germline V gene. This CDR3 is CASSESPGNEQFF. The CDR3 nucleotides are TGCGCCAGCAGTGAGTCCCCAGGGAATGAGCAGTTCTTC.

The chain is built from TRBV20-1 and TRBJ1-5; a weak D match, TRBD1 (6 bases). The germline gives CDR1 DFQATT, CDR2 SNEGSKA (reference sequence). Trimming pared 3 bases from V and 1 base from J, leaving 7 bases between. CDR3 length equals 13 residues. The CDR3 protein is CSARTGSNQPQHF. DNA for the CDR3: TGCAGTGCTAGGACAGGCAGCAATCAGCCCCAGCATTTT.